A single count supports the clone carrying this T cell receptor (beta chain). The CDR3 has 15 residues. Germline V lookup: CDR1 MNHEY, CDR2 SVGEGT. Trimming removed 7 bases at V and 4 bases at J, with 16 bases between. The record originates from a study of blood T cells in healthy people across ages. Together with a sample-barcoded 5' primer, a J-beta primer mix was included in a second PCR lasting about 7 to 11 cycles. TCRdb recomputed calls from the 5' RACE reads with MiXCR, one row per CDR3 protein. The sample holds about 640,000 distinct CDR3 sequences, around 38% seen once. The chain is built from TRBV6-2 or TRBV6-3 and TRBJ2-2; D tentatively fits TRBD1 or TRBD2 (6 bases each). The source material was blood. This TCR was recovered from an elderly man in good health. The CDR3 region has the DNA TGTGCCAGCATCCCACAGGGAGGAAGCACCGGGGAGCTGTTTTTT. Encoded protein: CASIPQGGSTGELFF.